This TCR beta chain was obtained from a study of technical replicates of blood from a few donors. TCRdb keeps only in-frame clones here, not all; method: immunoSEQ multiplex PCR. The sample carries tens of thousands of clones, more than 90% recorded once. The V and J ends lost 5 bases and 5 bases, in that order; junction bases with no gene match: 7. This CDR3 contains 16 residues. Germline CDR1 reads MNHEY; CDR2 reads SMNVEV (reference sequence). The sample was T cells isolated from PBMCs. This chain links TRBV27 with TRBJ2-1; 12 nucleotides align to TRBD2. The source is a human donor in good health. DNA for the CDR3: TGTGCCAGCAGTCCCCTAGCGGGAGGGCCCAACAATGAGCAGTTCTTC. This codes for CASSPLAGGPNNEQFF.